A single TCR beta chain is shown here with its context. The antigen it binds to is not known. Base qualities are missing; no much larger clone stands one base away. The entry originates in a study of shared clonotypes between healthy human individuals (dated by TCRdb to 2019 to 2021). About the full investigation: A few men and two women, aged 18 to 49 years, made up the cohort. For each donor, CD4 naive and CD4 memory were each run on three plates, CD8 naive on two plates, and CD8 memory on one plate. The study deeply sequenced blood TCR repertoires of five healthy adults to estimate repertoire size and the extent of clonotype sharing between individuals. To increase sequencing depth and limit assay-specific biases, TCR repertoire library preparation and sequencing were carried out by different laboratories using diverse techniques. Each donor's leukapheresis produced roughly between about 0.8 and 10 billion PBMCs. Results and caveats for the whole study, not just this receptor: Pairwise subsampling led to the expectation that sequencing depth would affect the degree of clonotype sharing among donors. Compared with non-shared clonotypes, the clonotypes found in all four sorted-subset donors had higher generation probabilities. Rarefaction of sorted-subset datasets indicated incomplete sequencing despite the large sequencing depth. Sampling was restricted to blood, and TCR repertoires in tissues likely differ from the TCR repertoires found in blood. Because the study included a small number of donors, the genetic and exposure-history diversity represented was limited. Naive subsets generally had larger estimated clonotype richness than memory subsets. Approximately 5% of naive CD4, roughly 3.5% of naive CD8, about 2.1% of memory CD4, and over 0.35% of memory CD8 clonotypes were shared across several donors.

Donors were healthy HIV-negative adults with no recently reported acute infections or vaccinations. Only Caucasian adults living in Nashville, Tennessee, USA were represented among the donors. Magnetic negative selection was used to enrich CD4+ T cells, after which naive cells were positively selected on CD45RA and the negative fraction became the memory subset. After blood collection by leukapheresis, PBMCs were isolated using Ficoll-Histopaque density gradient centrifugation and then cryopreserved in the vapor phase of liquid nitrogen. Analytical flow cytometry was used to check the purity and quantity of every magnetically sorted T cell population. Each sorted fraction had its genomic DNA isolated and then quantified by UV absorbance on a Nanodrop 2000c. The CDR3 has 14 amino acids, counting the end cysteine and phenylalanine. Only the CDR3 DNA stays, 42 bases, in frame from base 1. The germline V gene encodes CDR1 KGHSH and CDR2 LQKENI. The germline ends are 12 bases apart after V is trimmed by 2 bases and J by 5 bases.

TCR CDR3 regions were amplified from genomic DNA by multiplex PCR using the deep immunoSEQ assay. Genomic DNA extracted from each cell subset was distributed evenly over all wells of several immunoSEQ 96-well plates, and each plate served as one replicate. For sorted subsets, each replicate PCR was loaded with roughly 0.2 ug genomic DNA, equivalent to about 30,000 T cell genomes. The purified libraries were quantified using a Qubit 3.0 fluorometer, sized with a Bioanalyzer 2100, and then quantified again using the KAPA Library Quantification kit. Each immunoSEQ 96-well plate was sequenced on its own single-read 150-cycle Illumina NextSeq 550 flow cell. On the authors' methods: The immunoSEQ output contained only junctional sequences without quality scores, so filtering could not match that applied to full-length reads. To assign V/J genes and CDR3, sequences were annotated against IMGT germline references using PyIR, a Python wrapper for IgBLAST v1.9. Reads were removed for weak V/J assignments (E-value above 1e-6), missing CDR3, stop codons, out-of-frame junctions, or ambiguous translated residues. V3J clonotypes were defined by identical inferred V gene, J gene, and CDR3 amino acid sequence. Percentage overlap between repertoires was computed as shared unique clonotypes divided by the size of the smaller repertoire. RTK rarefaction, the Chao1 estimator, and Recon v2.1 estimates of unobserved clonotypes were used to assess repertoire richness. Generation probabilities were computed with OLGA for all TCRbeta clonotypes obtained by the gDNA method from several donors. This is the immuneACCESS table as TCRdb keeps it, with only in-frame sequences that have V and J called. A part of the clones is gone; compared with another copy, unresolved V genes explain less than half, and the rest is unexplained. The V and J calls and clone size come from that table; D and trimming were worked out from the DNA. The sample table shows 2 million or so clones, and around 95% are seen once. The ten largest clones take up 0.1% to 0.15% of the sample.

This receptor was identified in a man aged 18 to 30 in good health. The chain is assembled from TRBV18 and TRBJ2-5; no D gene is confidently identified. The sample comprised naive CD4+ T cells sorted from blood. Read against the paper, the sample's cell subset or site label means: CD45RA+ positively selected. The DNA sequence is TGTGCCAGCTCACCAGTTGGGCTCCGGGAGACCCAGTACTTC. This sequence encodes CASSPVGLRETQYF.